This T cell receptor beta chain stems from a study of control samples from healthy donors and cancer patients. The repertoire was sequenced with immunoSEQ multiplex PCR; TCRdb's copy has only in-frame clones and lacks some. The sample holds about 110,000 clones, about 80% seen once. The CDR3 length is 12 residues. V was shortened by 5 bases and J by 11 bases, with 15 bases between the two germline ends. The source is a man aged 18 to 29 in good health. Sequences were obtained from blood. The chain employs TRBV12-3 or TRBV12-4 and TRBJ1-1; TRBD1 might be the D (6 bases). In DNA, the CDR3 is TGTGCCAGCAGTCGCCAACTCAGGGGCGCTTTCTTT. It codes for CASSRQLRGAFF.